The next 20 T cell receptor beta chains were all read from a single sample in a study of blood T cell repertoires in COVID-19. Profiling relied on immunoSEQ multiplex PCR, and the TCRdb table lists in-frame clones only, not all of them. The sample yields roughly 48,000 clones, 80% to 90% seen once. The sequenced sample was peripheral blood. Receptor source: a middle-aged man with acute or convalescent COVID-19.

V and J are TRBV3-1 (or the pseudogene TRBV3-2) and TRBJ2-6; D gene unclear. This CDR3 has 14 residues. V gave up 1 base and J gave up 4 bases, with 5 bases separating them. Germline V gene data show CDR1 as LGHDT and CDR2 as YNNKEL (reference sequence). CDR3 sequence: CASSQGAGANVLTF. The CDR3 DNA sequence: TGTGCCAGCAGCCAAGGGGCGGGGGCCAACGTCCTGACTTTC.

The chain joins TRBV5-1 to TRBJ2-2, with D possibly being TRBD1 (5 bases). V was trimmed by 8 bases and J by 5 bases, leaving 22 bases between them. CDR1 is SGHRS and CDR2 is YFSETQ in the germline V gene. The CDR3 contains 16 residues. The CDR3 DNA reads as TGCGCCAGTCGAGTGGCAGGGATCGGTAGTACCGGGGAGCTGTTTTTT. Translated: CASRVAGIGSTGELFF.

This sequence joins TRBV4-2 and TRBJ2-1, with 7 bases fitting TRBD2. J lost 7 bases, V lost 1 base, and 10 bases had no gene match. CDR1 LGHNA and CDR2 YNFKEQ come from the germline V gene. This CDR3 has 16 amino acids. CDR3 in amino acids: CASSQVEASGFNEQFF. In DNA form, the CDR3 reads TGTGCCAGCAGCCAAGTTGAGGCTAGCGGATTTAATGAGCAGTTCTTC.

This chain joins TRBV12-5 and TRBJ1-5, with TRBD1 identical over 7 bases. V shed 4 bases and J 4 bases; nucleotides not matched to a gene: 7. Germline CDR1 is LGHNT and CDR2 is FRNRAP. The CDR3 loop spans 15 amino acids. The CDR3 nucleotides read TGTGCTAGTGGTTCGGCGGACAGGTGGAATCAGCCCCAGCATTTT. It encodes CASGSADRWNQPQHF. Variable domain in full (rest from reference TRBV12-5 and TRBJ1-5): DARVTQTPRHKVTEMGQEVTMRCQPILGHNTVFWYRQTMMQGLELLAYFRNRAPLDDSGMPKDRFSAEMPDATLATLKIQPSEPRDSAVYFCASGSADRWNQPQHFGDGTRLSIL.

Comments on this clone: The junction departs from germline at one end; a sequencing error may be responsible. The chain combines TRBV30 with TRBJ1-6; 9 bases line up with TRBD1. Germline V gives CDR1 GTSNPN, CDR2 SVGIG (reference sequence). The length of the CDR3 is 10 residues. CDR3 nucleotide sequence: TGTGCCTGGAGTCGGGACAGGGTCATCTTT. It encodes CAWSRDRVIF.

The chain recombines TRBV2 with TRBJ2-1; 10 nucleotides agree with TRBD1. With V trimmed by 4 bases and J by 4 bases, 4 bases remained unmatched. The CDR3 spans 15 residues. Germline V gene data show CDR1 as SNHLY and CDR2 as FYNNEI. In DNA, the CDR3 is TGTGCCAGCAGTGCCGGGACAGGGGCTTACAATGAGCAGTTCTTC. It is translated as CASSAGTGAYNEQFF. Looking up the rest from reference TRBV2 and TRBJ2-1 gives the full variable domain: EPEVTQTPSHQVTQMGQEVILRCVPISNHLYFYWYRQILGQKVEFLVSFYNNEISEKSEIFDDQFSVERPDGSNFTLKIRSTKLEDSAMYFCASSAGTGAYNEQFFGPGTRLTVL.

The V and J genes are TRBV5-1 and TRBJ1-2, with 12 bases matching TRBD1. V shed 4 bases, J shed 8 bases, and the junction held 9 bases outside the gene matches. Germline V gene lookup returns CDR1 SGHRS and CDR2 YFSETQ. This CDR3 contains 15 residues. The CDR3 spells CASSVLGQGARGYTF. The CDR3 DNA reads TGCGCCAGCAGCGTACTGGGACAGGGGGCGCGGGGCTACACCTTC.

The J gene is TRBJ2-1, the V gene TRBV11-2, with 9 bases matching TRBD1. V was clipped by 5 bases and J by 2 bases; unmatched bases: 4. CDR1 is SGHAT and CDR2 is FQNNGV in the germline V gene. The CDR3 consists of 15 residues. The CDR3 sequence is CASSRRQGAYNEQFF. Written as DNA, the CDR3 is TGTGCCAGCAGCCGACGACAGGGGGCCTACAATGAGCAGTTCTTC.

The count of this clone is one. The V call is TRBV7-8, the J call TRBJ1-2; D possibly corresponds to TRBD1 (5 bases). With 5 bases removed from V and 4 bases from J, the gap between germline ends came to 11 bases. The CDR3 spans 13 residues. Looked up from germline, CDR1 is SGHVS and CDR2 is FQNEAQ. The CDR3 loop is CASSRTNSYGYTF. Here the CDR3 DNA reads TGTGCCAGCAGCCGGACAAATTCCTATGGCTACACCTTC.

This sequence joins TRBV19 and TRBJ2-3; tentative D call: TRBD2 (5 bases). Germline assignment: CDR1 LNHDA and CDR2 SQIVND (reference sequence). CDR3 length equals 11 residues. V shed 5 bases and J shed 5 bases, with 5 bases lying between them. The CDR3 here is CASSRGDTQYF. CDR3 in DNA: TGTGCCAGTAGTCGGGGAGATACGCAGTATTTT. Complete variable domain (other parts from reference TRBV19 and TRBJ2-3): DGGITQSPKYLFRKEGQNVTLSCEQNLNHDAMYWYRQDPGQGLRLIYYSQIVNDFQKGDIAEGYSVSREKKESFPLTVTSAQKNPTAFYLCASSRGDTQYFGPGTRLTVL.

The rearrangement joins TRBV2 to TRBJ2-3; D is unresolved. The CDR3 contains 12 residues. Per the germline V gene, CDR1 is SNHLY and CDR2 is FYNNEI. V was cut by 3 bases and J by 4 bases, with 5 bases left in between. CDR3 region: CASSESSDTQYF. In DNA, the CDR3 is TGTGCCAGCAGTGAGTCATCAGATACGCAGTATTTT.

The V gene is TRBV6-2 or TRBV6-3, the J gene TRBJ1-5; D is unclear. V was cut by 6 bases and J by 6 bases, with 12 bases left in between. CDR3 length: 13 residues. Germline loops: CDR1 MNHEY, CDR2 SVGEGT. DNA of the CDR3: TGTGCCAGCAGCGACATTTTTAGTCAGCCCCAGCATTTT. Residues: CASSDIFSQPQHF.

This clone was seen only once. CDR3 loop: CASSLAAGKTQYF. The CDR3 coding sequence is TGCGCCAGCAGCTTGGCCGCGGGTAAGACCCAGTACTTC. V and J are TRBV5-1 and TRBJ2-5; TRBD2 might be the D (5 bases). The length of the CDR3 is 13 residues. V dropped 0 bases and J dropped 6 bases, with 9 bases sitting between them. Germline V CDR1 and CDR2: SGHRS, YFSETQ.

This chain joins TRBV18 and TRBJ2-1; weak D call: TRBD2 (6 bases). Trimming removed 2 bases from V and 8 bases from J, with 7 bases in between. Germline V gene data show CDR1 as KGHSH and CDR2 as LQKENI. The CDR3 runs 12 residues. CDR3 protein: CASSPSGDEQFF. CDR3 nucleotides: TGTGCCAGCTCACCATCGGGGGATGAGCAGTTCTTC.

The chain is built from TRBV3-1 (or the pseudogene TRBV3-2) and TRBJ1-4; D uncertain. The CDR3 is made up of 13 amino acids. Trimming shortened V by 1 base and J by 10 bases, and 10 bases separated the two germline ends. Germline CDR1 and CDR2: LGHDT and YNNKEL (reference sequence). The DNA for the CDR3 is TGTGCCAGCAGCCAAGTCGAGGGAGGAAAACTGTTTTTT. Its translation: CASSQVEGGKLFF.

The J gene is TRBJ1-3, the V gene TRBV7-9; D gene uncertain. The CDR3 totals 11 residues. V was cut by 5 bases and J by 5 bases, with 4 bases left in between. Germline CDR1 and CDR2: SEHNR and FQNEAQ (reference sequence). CDR3 region: CASSIRNTIYF. The CDR3 DNA sequence: TGTGCCAGCAGCATCAGAAACACCATATATTTT.

The chain joins TRBV5-4 to TRBJ2-2; tentatively, D is TRBD2 (5 bases). From germline, CDR1 is SGHNT and CDR2 YYREEE (reference sequence). CDR3 size: 15 residues. V was cut by 0 bases and J by 6 bases, with 12 bases left in between. CDR3 nucleotides: TGTGCCAGCAGCTTGGACAGTCTGCGGGCCGGGGAGCTGTTTTTT. The encoded protein is CASSLDSLRAGELFF.

This rearrangement joins TRBV4-1 to TRBJ1-2; D not resolved. CDR1 and CDR2 (germline): MGHRA, YSYEKL. The CDR3 spans 13 residues. V was shortened by 4 bases and J by 8 bases, with 14 bases between the two germline ends. The CDR3 sequence is CASSLSTFQGYTF. The CDR3 DNA sequence: TGCGCCAGCAGCCTCTCGACATTCCAAGGCTACACCTTC.

This clone was recorded only once. V and J are TRBV11-2 and TRBJ2-7; weak D call: TRBD1 (5 bases). CDR3 length equals 17 residues. Germline-derived CDR1 and CDR2 are SGHAT and FQNNGV. Trimming removed 1 base at V and 3 bases at J, with 19 bases between. The CDR3 is CASSLVGLGPESYEQYF. The CDR3 region has the DNA TGTGCCAGCAGCTTAGTTGGTTTGGGGCCAGAAAGCTACGAGCAGTACTTC.

The gene calls are TRBV5-5 and TRBJ1-2; 7 bases match TRBD1. Germline V gene sequence: CDR1 SGHKS, CDR2 YYEKEE (reference sequence). Germline trimming cut 6 bases from V and 8 bases from J; bases unmatched to any gene: 10. The CDR3 totals 13 residues. The CDR3 nucleotides are TGTGCCAGCAAGATAACAGGGGTGAGGGGCTACACCTTC. Its translation: CASKITGVRGYTF.